This T cell receptor beta chain was identified in a study of blood T cell repertoires in COVID-19. Study background: From the United States, Italy and Spain came samples of acute and convalescent COVID-19.

V shed 1 base, J shed 1 base, and the junction held 3 bases outside the gene matches. The CDR3 consists of 15 residues. The germline gives CDR1 SGHAT, CDR2 FQNNGV. Per the authors' pipeline: Estimation of nucleated cell counts relied on the amplification of reference gene primers. Method: immunoSEQ multiplex PCR; TCRdb's copy keeps in-frame clones and lacks some. The V and J calls and clone size were taken over from that table, and D and trimming were inferred from the DNA. Of 150,000 to 200,000 clones in the sample, 88% were seen once. Sequenced input: peripheral blood. The receptor's source is a human donor in a cohort sampled during active COVID-19. The rearrangement joins TRBV11-2 to TRBJ2-7; 8 nucleotides line up with TRBD1. For the CDR3, the DNA is TGTGCCAGCAGCTTAGGACAGGGGTTTTCCTACGAGCAGTACTTC. Protein: CASSLGQGFSYEQYF.